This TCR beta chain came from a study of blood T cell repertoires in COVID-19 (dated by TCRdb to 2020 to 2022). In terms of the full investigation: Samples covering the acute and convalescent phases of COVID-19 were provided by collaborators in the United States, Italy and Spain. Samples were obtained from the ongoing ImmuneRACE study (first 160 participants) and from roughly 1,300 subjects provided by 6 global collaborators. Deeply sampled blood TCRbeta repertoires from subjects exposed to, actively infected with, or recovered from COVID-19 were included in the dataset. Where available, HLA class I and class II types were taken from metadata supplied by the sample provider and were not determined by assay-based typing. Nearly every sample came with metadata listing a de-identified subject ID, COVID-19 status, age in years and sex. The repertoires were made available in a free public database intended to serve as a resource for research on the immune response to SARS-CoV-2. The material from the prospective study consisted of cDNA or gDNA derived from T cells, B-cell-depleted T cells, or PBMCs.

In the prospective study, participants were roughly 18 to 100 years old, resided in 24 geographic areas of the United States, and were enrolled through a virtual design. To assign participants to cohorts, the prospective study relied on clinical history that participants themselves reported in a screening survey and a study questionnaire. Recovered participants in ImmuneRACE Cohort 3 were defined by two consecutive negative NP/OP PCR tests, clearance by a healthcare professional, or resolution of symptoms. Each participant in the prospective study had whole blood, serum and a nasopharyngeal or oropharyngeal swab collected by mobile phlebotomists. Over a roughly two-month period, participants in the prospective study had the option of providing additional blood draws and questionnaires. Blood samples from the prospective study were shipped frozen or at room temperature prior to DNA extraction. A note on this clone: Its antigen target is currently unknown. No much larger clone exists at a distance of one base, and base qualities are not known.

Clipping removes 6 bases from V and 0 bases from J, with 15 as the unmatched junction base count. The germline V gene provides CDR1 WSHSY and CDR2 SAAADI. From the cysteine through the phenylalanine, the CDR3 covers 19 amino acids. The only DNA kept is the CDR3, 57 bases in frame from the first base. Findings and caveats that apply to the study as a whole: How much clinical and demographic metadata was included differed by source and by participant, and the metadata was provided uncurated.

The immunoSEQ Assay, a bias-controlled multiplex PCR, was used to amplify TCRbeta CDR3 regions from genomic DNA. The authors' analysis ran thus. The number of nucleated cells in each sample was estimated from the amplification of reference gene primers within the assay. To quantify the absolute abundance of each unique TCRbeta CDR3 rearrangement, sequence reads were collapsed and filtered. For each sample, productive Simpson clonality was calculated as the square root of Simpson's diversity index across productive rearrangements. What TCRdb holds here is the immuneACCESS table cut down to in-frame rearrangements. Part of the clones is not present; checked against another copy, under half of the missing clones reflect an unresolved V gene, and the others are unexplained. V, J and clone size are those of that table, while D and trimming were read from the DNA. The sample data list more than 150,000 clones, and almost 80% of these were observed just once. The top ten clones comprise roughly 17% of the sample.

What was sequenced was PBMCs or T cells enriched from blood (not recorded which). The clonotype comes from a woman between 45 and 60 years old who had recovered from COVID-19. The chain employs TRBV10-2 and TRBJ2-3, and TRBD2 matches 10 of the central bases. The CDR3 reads CASRPATSGKPSSTDTQYF. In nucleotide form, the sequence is TGCGCCAGCAGACCTGCAACTAGCGGGAAGCCCTCTAGCACAGATACGCAGTATTTT.